The clone carrying this TCR beta chain has only a few counts. As yet, its antigen is unknown. The data originate from a study of spatial heterogeneity in lung cancer. Findings and caveats of the study: More often at tumor resection than at routine follow-up, ubiquitous expanded tumor TCRs were detected in the blood.

The time point here: sample taken at primary tumor resection. Material for sequencing was whole RNA from tumor, nontumor lung or frozen PBMC, left unsorted. About 73 TRACERx patients with early, untreated non-small cell lung cancer donated samples. Every TCR cDNA molecule bore its own unique molecular identifier. TCRdb redid the calling of the 5' RACE reads with MiXCR, one entry per CDR3 protein. The sample consists of tens of thousands of distinct CDR3 sequences, approximately 18% of them appearing once. Germline CDR1 MDHEN, CDR2 SYDVKM. This CDR3 is 16 amino acids long. V dropped 5 bases and J dropped 3; count of bases not matched to a gene: 11.

This sample comprised PBMCs, obtained at surgery. The clonotype was recovered from a male donor with early-stage non-small cell lung cancer. V usage is TRBV28 and J usage is TRBJ2-7, with 9 bases lining up with TRBD2. The CDR3 nucleotides are TGTGCCAGCAGTCCTCTCCCCGGGCGGGAGGGCTACGAGCAGTACTTC. This encodes CASSPLPGREGYEQYF.